This T cell receptor beta chain is drawn from a study of T cell changes during pregnancy in multiple sclerosis. Generated by immunoSEQ multiplex PCR, the TCRdb table keeps only in-frame clones and is missing some. The sample contains roughly 88,000 clones, 80% to 95% of which appear only once. Trimming at V came to 5 bases and at J to 7 bases, leaving 10 bases not matched to a gene. Germline V gene lookup returns CDR1 MGHRA and CDR2 YSYEKL. CDR3 length: 16 amino acids. This chain connects TRBV4-1 to TRBJ2-1; TRBD2 agrees at 11 bases. The TCR was taken from a female donor with multiple sclerosis, enrolled in a pregnancy study. The sample in question was peripheral blood, obtained in the first trimester of pregnancy. The CDR3 bases are TGCGCCAGCAGCGGACCTAGCGGGAGGTCGGGGAATGAGCAGTTCTTC. This translates into CASSGPSGRSGNEQFF.